This T cell receptor (beta chain) was captured in a study of cytomegalovirus exposure and HLA in healthy donors. Sequencing used immunoSEQ multiplex PCR; TCRdb keeps in-frame clones, though not all of them. The sample contains some 77,000 clones, around 96% of which appear only once. Study-level points and caveats: Diagnosis of cytomegalovirus status made by the classifier reportedly showed high specificity and sensitivity.

With respect to this clone: Its antigen remains unknown.

The sequencing sample was made of PBMCs. This TCR was recovered from a man younger than 30 in good health and CMV-seropositive.

The CDR3 protein is CASTTGPTGEQFF. The CDR3 DNA sequence: TGTGCCAGCACCACGGGACCCACAGGGGAGCAGTTCTTC. The chain combines TRBV2 with TRBJ2-1, with D possibly being TRBD1 (6 bases). CDR1 and CDR2 (germline): SNHLY, FYNNEI. Trimming removed 7 bases at V and 10 bases at J, with 17 bases between. The CDR3 loop spans 13 amino acids.